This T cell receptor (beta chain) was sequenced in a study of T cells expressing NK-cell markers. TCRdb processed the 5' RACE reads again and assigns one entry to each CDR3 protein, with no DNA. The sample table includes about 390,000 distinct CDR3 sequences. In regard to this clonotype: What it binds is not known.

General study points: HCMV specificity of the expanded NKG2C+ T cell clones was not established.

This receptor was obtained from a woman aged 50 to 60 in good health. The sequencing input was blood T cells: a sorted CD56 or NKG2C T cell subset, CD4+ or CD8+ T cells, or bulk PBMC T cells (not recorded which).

The chain's CDR3 is CASGLTQGWQPQHF. The gene calls are TRBV12-5 and TRBJ1-5; TCRdb reports TRBD1, a call that lacks DNA to check it against. Per germline, CDR1 LGHNT and CDR2 FRNRAP. This CDR3 has 14 amino acids.